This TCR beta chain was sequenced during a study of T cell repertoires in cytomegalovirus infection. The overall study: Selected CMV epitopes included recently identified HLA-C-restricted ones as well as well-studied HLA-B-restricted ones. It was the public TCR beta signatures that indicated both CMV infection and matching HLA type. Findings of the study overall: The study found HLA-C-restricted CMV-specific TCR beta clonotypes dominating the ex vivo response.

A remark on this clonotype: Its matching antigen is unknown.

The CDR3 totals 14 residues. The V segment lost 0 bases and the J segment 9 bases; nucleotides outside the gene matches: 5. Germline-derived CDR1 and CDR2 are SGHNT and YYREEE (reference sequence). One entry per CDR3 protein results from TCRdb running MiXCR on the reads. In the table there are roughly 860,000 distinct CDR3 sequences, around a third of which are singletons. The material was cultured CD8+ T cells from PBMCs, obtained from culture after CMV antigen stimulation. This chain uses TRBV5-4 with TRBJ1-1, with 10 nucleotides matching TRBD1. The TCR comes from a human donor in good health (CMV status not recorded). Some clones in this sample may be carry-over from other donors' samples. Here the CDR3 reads CASSLAGTGVKAFF. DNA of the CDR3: TGTGCCAGCAGCTTGGCCGGGACAGGGGTGAAAGCTTTCTTT.